One and the same sample provided the 26 T cell receptor beta chains below, sequenced in a study of blood T cell repertoires in COVID-19. TCRdb's table, derived via immunoSEQ multiplex PCR, lists solely in-frame clones and lacks some. The data show about 82,000 clones, with just under 85% seen just once and about 20% held by the top ten. Input material: peripheral blood. The receptors stem from a man at least 80 years old with active or convalescent COVID-19.

The V gene is TRBV18, the J gene TRBJ2-5, with D unclear. CDR1 and CDR2 (germline): KGHSH, LQKENI. Trimming removed 3 bases from V and 4 bases from J, with 9 bases in between. There are 13 residues in the CDR3. The CDR3 bases are TGTGCCAGCTCACCCACACGGGTAGAGACCCAGTACTTC. It codes for CASSPTRVETQYF.

The genes are TRBV7-9 and TRBJ2-1, with 10 bases that match TRBD2. The CDR3 extends over 14 amino acids. Trimming removed 5 bases from V and 4 bases from J; junction bases left unmatched: 2. Germline values: CDR1 SEHNR, CDR2 FQNEAQ (reference sequence). CDR3 in amino acids: CASSRTSGYNEQFF. The CDR3 bases are TGTGCCAGCAGCCGGACTAGCGGATACAATGAGCAGTTCTTC.

A few counts support this clone. The V call is TRBV24-1, the J call TRBJ2-1; D unresolved. The ends were cut back, 9 bases at V and 4 bases at J, with 6 bases in the middle. The length of the CDR3 is 11 residues. The germline V gene encodes CDR1 KGHDR and CDR2 SFDVKD. The CDR3 here is CATAEYNEQFF. The DNA of the CDR3 is TGTGCCACCGCAGAATACAATGAGCAGTTCTTC.

The chain is built from TRBV19 and TRBJ2-3; D possibly corresponds to TRBD2 (6 bases). The CDR3 sequence is 16 residues long. Germline V gene sequence: CDR1 LNHDA, CDR2 SQIVND (reference sequence). V lost 5 bases and J lost 5, with 20 bases in between. CDR3 sequence: CASSPNRESYGDTQYF. CDR3 bases: TGTGCCAGTAGTCCTAACCGGGAGTCTTATGGAGATACGCAGTATTTT.

This clone was picked up one time. CDR3 in amino acids: CASSLASATDTQYF. In DNA, the CDR3 is TGTGCCAGCAGCTTGGCAAGCGCCACAGATACGCAGTATTTT. The rearrangement uses TRBV5-4 and TRBJ2-3; D is undetermined. Trimming removed 0 bases at V and 2 bases at J, with 7 bases between. The CDR3 consists of 14 residues. CDR1 is SGHNT and CDR2 is YYREEE in the germline V gene (reference sequence).

This chain connects TRBV4-1 to TRBJ1-4; 10 bases map to TRBD1. CDR3 size: 19 residues. With V trimmed by 1 base and J by 6 bases, 14 bases remained unmatched. Per germline, CDR1 MGHRA and CDR2 YSYEKL. The CDR3 DNA follows: TGCGCCAGCAGCCAAGGCCCTCCGACAGGGGGCAACGGGGATGAAAAACTGTTTTTT. It encodes CASSQGPPTGGNGDEKLFF.

The J gene is TRBJ1-1, the V gene TRBV2, with 7 nucleotides matching TRBD1. With 8 bases clipped from V and 8 bases from J, the junction kept 11 bases outside the gene matches. Germline V gene data show CDR1 as SNHLY and CDR2 as FYNNEI. This CDR3 comprises 13 residues. CDR3 DNA sequence: TGTGCCAGCGGAGGCAGGGGGAAAGGGGAAGCTTTCTTT. This gives the protein CASGGRGKGEAFF.

The V call is TRBV5-1, the J call TRBJ1-2, with 8 positions matching TRBD1. From germline, CDR1 is SGHRS and CDR2 YFSETQ. The CDR3 has 13 residues. V lost 3 bases and J lost 7; bases outside the gene matches: 5. The CDR3 loop reads CASSSDRGSGYTF. Here the CDR3 DNA reads TGCGCCAGCAGCTCTGACAGGGGTTCTGGCTACACCTTC.

Only one count was recorded for this clone. This sequence joins TRBV12-3 or TRBV12-4 and TRBJ1-1; a possible D gene is TRBD1 (6 bases). This CDR3 has 13 amino acids. V dropped 5 bases and J dropped 5 bases, with 12 bases sitting between them. DNA of the CDR3: TGTGCCAGCAGTAAACAGGGAGGGACTGAAGCTTTCTTT. Its translation: CASSKQGGTEAFF.

This clone was counted a single time. The V call is TRBV6-5, the J call TRBJ1-5; 8 nucleotides line up with TRBD1. Germline CDR1 MNHEY, CDR2 SVGAGI. The V and J ends lost 5 bases and 4 bases, in that order; junction bases with no gene match: 1. CDR3 length: 13 residues. Here the CDR3 reads CASSRTGNQPQHF. The CDR3 DNA reads TGTGCCAGCAGTCGGACAGGGAATCAGCCCCAGCATTTT.

This sequence joins TRBV6-5 and TRBJ1-1; D might be TRBD1 (6 bases). CDR3 length equals 14 residues. Germline lookup yields CDR1 MNHEY and CDR2 SVGAGI. The V end lost 7 bases, the J end lost 2 bases, and 14 bases lay between the germline ends. The DNA for the CDR3 is TGTGCCAGCAACCCGACAGGCAGCAACACTGAAGCTTTCTTT. Translated, it gives CASNPTGSNTEAFF.

This clone has ten or more counts. V gene TRBV12-3 or TRBV12-4 combines with J gene TRBJ1-2; 7 bases match TRBD1. The trim removed 7 bases at V and 7 bases at J, leaving 9 bases unmatched. There are 13 residues in the CDR3. CDR3 residues: CASKWDSPTGYTF. DNA of the CDR3: TGTGCCAGCAAATGGGACAGTCCTACTGGCTACACCTTC.

The rearrangement uses TRBV6-6 and TRBJ1-4; D not resolved. CDR3 length: 18 residues. Germline loops: CDR1 MNHNY, CDR2 SVGAGI (reference sequence). Trimming took 5 bases from V and 0 from J, leaving 19 bases between them. CDR3 region: CASSPYLRGEATNEKLFF. In DNA, the CDR3 is TGTGCCAGCAGTCCTTATCTTCGCGGAGAGGCAACTAATGAAAAACTGTTTTTT.

The rearrangement links TRBV15 to TRBJ1-5, with TRBD1 matching over 9 bases. The germline gives CDR1 LNHNV, CDR2 YYDKDF (reference sequence). V lost 0 bases and J lost 2; bases outside the gene matches: 5. This CDR3 spans 17 amino acids. CDR3 bases: TGTGCCACCAGCAGAGATCCGGGACAGGGAGGCAATCAGCCCCAGCATTTT. Its protein is CATSRDPGQGGNQPQHF.

This clone was counted between two and nine times. The chain uses TRBV27 and TRBJ1-2; the D gene is possibly TRBD1 (6 bases). CDR1 is MNHEY and CDR2 is SMNVEV in the germline V gene (reference sequence). The CDR3 has 16 amino acids. Between the trimmed V and J ends, which lost 3 bases and 4 bases, there was a span of 18 bases. This CDR3 is CASSFAGTSAGYGYTF. The CDR3 DNA reads TGTGCCAGCAGTTTCGCCGGGACAAGTGCGGGCTATGGCTACACCTTC.

V gene TRBV28 combines with J gene TRBJ1-2; 9 positions agree with TRBD1. V lost 5 bases and J lost 7; bases outside the gene matches: 8. CDR1 is MDHEN, CDR2 SYDVKM, per germline. The CDR3 is made up of 14 amino acids. The CDR3 spells CASSHLQGAVGYTF. CDR3 sequence (DNA): TGTGCCAGCAGTCACCTACAGGGGGCGGTTGGCTACACCTTC.

This clone was observed once. V usage is TRBV9 and J usage is TRBJ1-6, with a tentative D call TRBD1 (5 bases). The length of the CDR3 is 14 residues. Germline V gene data show CDR1 as SGDLS and CDR2 as YYNGEE. V lost 0 bases to trimming and J lost 10 bases, with 11 bases between them. The CDR3 nucleotides read TGTGCCAGCAGCGTAGGGGGGGTGGACTCACCCCTCCACTTT. Protein sequence: CASSVGGVDSPLHF.

This rearrangement joins TRBV6-1 to TRBJ1-2; 8 nucleotides align to TRBD1. The germline V gene encodes CDR1 MNHNS and CDR2 SASEGT. After removal of 2 bases from V and 10 bases from J, the junction contained 9 bases not matched to a gene. The CDR3 has 14 residues. DNA of the CDR3: TGTGCCAGCAGTGAAACTCCGGGACAGGAGTACTACACCTTC. Its translation: CASSETPGQEYYTF.

The chain is built from TRBV6-5 and TRBJ2-5; TRBD2 agrees at 8 bases. There are 13 residues in the CDR3. CDR1 is MNHEY and CDR2 is SVGAGI in the germline V gene. With V trimmed by 6 bases and J by 5 bases, 5 bases remained unmatched. For the CDR3, the DNA is TGTGCCAGCAGGATGACTAGCGCGGAGACCCAGTACTTC. It encodes CASRMTSAETQYF.

The chain couples TRBV24-1 to TRBJ1-1; 8 nucleotides match TRBD1. Germline CDR1 and CDR2: KGHDR and SFDVKD. Trimming removed 5 bases from V and 8 bases from J; junction bases left unmatched: 6. This CDR3 contains 13 residues. The CDR3: CATSVGQGGEAFF. The CDR3 nucleotides are TGTGCCACCAGTGTTGGACAGGGAGGAGAAGCTTTCTTT.

The V gene is TRBV5-1, the J gene TRBJ2-2; TRBD1 agrees at 8 bases. The CDR3 totals 14 residues. Per germline, CDR1 SGHRS and CDR2 YFSETQ. Trimming took 7 bases from V and 4 from J; bases not matched to a gene: 6. The CDR3 bases are TGCGCCAGCCAACGACAGGGGCGCACCGGGGAGCTGTTTTTT. It yields the protein CASQRQGRTGELFF.

The chain uses TRBV11-3 and TRBJ1-1, with a weak D call TRBD1 (6 bases). CDR1 and CDR2 from the germline V gene are SGHNT and YENEEA. The CDR3 is made up of 14 amino acids. Trimming removed 3 bases at V and 1 base at J, with 9 bases between. The CDR3, as DNA: TGTGCCAGCAGCTTCCGACAGGAGAACACTGAAGCTTTCTTT. This translates into CASSFRQENTEAFF.

J is TRBJ2-1 and V is TRBV5-1, with 8 bases matching TRBD2. The ends lost 4 bases at V and 4 bases at J; junction bases unmatched: 1. This CDR3 is 13 amino acids long. Germline CDR1 is SGHRS and CDR2 is YFSETQ. The CDR3 spells CASSIAGYNEQFF. The CDR3 DNA reads TGCGCCAGCAGCATAGCGGGGTACAATGAGCAGTTCTTC.

The V gene is TRBV5-1, the J gene TRBJ2-1, with TRBD2 identical over 10 bases. The germline gives CDR1 SGHRS, CDR2 YFSETQ. After removal of 4 bases from V and 10 bases from J, the junction contained 14 bases not matched to a gene. There are 16 residues in the CDR3. CDR3 nucleotides: TGCGCCAGCAGCCCCGGCGGGCTAGCGGGGGCCCGGGAGCAGTTCTTC. Protein sequence: CASSPGGLAGAREQFF.

In its sample, this clone was seen a few times. The J gene is TRBJ1-1, the V gene TRBV28, with TRBD1 identical over 7 bases. Germline lookup yields CDR1 MDHEN and CDR2 SYDVKM. V shed 3 bases and J 1 base; nucleotides not matched to a gene: 8. This CDR3 contains 16 residues. CDR3 amino acids: CASSFQGTASNTEAFF. Written as DNA, the CDR3 is TGTGCCAGCAGTTTCCAGGGGACAGCCTCGAACACTGAAGCTTTCTTT.

This clone came up once. The chain recombines TRBV9 with TRBJ2-5, with D possibly being TRBD2 (5 bases). The CDR3 length is 17 residues. Germline V lookup: CDR1 SGDLS, CDR2 YYNGEE. V was pared by 5 bases and J by 2 bases, with 22 bases between. CDR3 amino acids: CASSAQHGSGVQETQYF. The CDR3 DNA reads TGTGCCAGCAGTGCCCAGCACGGAAGCGGAGTGCAAGAGACCCAGTACTTC.